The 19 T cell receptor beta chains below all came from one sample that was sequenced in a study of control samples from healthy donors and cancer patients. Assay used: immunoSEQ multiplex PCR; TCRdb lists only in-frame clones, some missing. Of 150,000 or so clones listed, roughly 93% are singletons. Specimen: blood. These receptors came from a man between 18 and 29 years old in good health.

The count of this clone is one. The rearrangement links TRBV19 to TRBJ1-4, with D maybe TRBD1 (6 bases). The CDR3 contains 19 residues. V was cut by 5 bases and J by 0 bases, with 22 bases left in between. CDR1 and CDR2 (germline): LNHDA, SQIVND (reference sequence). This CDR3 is CASSAILDRLFTTNEKLFF. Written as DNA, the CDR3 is TGTGCCAGTAGTGCCATTCTTGACAGGCTCTTCACAACTAATGAAAAACTGTTTTTT.

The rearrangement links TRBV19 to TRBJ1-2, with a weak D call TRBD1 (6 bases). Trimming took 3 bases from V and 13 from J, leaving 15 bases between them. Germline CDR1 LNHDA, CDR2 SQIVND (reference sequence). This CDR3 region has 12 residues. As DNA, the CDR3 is TGTGCCAGTAGTATCAGTCAGGGGTTGATCACCTTC. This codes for CASSISQGLITF.

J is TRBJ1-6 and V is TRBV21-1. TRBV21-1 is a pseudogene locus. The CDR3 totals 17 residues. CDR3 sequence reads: CASSLHQGPSVGSPLHF. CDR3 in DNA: TGTGCCAGCAGCCTCCACCAAGGCCCCTCCGTCGGTTCACCCCTCCACTTT.

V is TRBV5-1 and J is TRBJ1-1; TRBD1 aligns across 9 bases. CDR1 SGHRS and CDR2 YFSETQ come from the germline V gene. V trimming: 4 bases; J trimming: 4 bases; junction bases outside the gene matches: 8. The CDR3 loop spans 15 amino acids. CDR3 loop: CASSGTGTGITEAFF. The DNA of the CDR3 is TGCGCCAGCAGCGGAACCGGGACAGGGATCACTGAAGCTTTCTTT. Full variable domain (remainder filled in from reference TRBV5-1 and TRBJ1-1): KAGVTQTPRYLIKTRGQQVTLSCSPISGHRSVSWYQQTPGQGLQFLFEYFSETQRNKGNFPGRFSGRQFSNSRSEMNVSTLELGDSALYLCASSGTGTGITEAFFGQGTRLTVV.

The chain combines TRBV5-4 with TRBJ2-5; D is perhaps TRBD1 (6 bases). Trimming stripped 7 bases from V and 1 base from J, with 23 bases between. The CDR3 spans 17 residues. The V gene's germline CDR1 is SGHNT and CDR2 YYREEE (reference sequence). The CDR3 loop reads CASGRVDRMQSQETQYF. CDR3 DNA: TGTGCCAGCGGGCGCGTCGACAGGATGCAATCCCAAGAGACCCAGTACTTC.

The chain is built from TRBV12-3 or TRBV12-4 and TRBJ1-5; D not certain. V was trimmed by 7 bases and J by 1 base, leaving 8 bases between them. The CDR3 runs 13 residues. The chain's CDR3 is CASTPDSNQPQHF. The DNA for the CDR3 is TGTGCCAGCACCCCGGACAGCAATCAGCCCCAGCATTTT.

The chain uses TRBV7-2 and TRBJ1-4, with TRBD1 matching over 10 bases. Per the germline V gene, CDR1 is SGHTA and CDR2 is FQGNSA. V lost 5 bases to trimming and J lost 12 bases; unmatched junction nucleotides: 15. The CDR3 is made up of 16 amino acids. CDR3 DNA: TGTGCCAGCAGCCCAGACAGGGGGCGGTACAGTCCGGAACTGTTTTTT. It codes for CASSPDRGRYSPELFF.

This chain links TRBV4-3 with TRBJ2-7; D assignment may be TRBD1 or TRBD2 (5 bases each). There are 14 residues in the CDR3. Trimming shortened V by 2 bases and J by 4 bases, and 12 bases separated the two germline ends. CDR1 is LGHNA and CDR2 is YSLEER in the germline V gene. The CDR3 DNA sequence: TGCGCCAGCAGCCAAAGGGACCGATCTTACGAGCAGTACTTC. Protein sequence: CASSQRDRSYEQYF.

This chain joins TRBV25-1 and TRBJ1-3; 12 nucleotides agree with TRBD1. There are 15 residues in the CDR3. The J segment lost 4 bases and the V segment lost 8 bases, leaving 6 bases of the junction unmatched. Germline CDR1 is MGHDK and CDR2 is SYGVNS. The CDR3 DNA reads TGTGCCAGCGCTAGGGGACAGGGGGCCGGAAACACCATATATTTT. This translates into CASARGQGAGNTIYF.

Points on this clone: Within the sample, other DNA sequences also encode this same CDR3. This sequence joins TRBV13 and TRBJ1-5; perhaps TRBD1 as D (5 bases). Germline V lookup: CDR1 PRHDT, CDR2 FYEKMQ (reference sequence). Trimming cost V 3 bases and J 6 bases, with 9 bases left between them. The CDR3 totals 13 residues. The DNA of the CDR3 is TGTGCCAGCAGCTTTGGGGGGGGTCAGCCCCAGCATTTT. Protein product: CASSFGGGQPQHF. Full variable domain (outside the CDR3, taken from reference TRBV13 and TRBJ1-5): AAGVIQSPRHLIKEKRETATLKCYPIPRHDTVYWYQQGPGQDPQFLISFYEKMQSDKGSIPDRFSAQQFSDYHSELNMSSLELGDSALYFCASSFGGGQPQHFGDGTRLSIL.

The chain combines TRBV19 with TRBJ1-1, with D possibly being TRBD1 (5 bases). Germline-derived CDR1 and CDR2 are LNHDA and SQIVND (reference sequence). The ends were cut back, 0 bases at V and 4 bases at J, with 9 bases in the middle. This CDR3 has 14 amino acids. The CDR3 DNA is TGTGCCAGTAGTATAGAGGGACGGAGCACTGAAGCTTTCTTT. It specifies CASSIEGRSTEAFF.

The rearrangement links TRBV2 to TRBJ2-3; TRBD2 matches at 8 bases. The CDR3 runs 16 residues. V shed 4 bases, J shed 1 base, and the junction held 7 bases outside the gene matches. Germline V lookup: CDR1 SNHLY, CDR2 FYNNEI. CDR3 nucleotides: TGTGCCAGCAGTGTAGACGGGAGGGCCGGCACAGATACGCAGTATTTT. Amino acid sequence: CASSVDGRAGTDTQYF. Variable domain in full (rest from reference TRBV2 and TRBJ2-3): EPEVTQTPSHQVTQMGQEVILRCVPISNHLYFYWYRQILGQKVEFLVSFYNNEISEKSEIFDDQFSVERPDGSNFTLKIRSTKLEDSAMYFCASSVDGRAGTDTQYFGPGTRLTVL.

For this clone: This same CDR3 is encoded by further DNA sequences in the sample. The chain's CDR3 is CASSPDSYYGYTF. The DNA for the CDR3 is TGTGCCAGCAGTCCCGACAGTTACTATGGCTACACCTTC. V usage is TRBV27 and J usage is TRBJ1-2, with D possibly TRBD1 on 5 matching bases. Between the trimmed V and J ends, which lost 5 bases and 3 bases, there was a span of 10 bases. CDR1 and CDR2 (germline): MNHEY, SMNVEV (reference sequence). CDR3 length: 13 amino acids.

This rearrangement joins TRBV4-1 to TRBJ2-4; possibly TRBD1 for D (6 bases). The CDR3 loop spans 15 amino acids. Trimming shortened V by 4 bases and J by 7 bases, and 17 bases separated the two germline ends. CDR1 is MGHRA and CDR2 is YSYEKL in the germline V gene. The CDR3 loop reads CASSPLSTRGNIQYF. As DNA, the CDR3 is TGCGCCAGCAGCCCATTATCAACCAGGGGCAACATTCAGTACTTC.

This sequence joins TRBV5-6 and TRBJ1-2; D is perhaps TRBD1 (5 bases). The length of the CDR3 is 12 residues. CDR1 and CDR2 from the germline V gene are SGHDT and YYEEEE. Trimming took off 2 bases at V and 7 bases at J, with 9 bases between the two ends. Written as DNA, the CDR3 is TGTGCCAGCAGCTTCGGGGGAGGTGGCTACACCTTC. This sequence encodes CASSFGGGGYTF. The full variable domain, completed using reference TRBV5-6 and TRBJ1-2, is DAGVTQSPTHLIKTRGQQVTLRCSPKSGHDTVSWYQQALGQGPQFIFQYYEEEERQRGNFPDRFSGHQFPNYSSELNVNALLLGDSALYLCASSFGGGGYTFGSGTRLTVV.

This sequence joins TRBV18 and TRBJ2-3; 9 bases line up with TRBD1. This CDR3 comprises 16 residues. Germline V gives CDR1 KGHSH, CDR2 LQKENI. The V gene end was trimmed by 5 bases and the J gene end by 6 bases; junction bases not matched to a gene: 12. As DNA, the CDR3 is TGTGCCAGCTCAGCATCCGGGACAGGGATTATGGATACGCAGTATTTT. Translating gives CASSASGTGIMDTQYF. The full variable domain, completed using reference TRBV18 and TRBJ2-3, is NAGVMQNPRHLVRRRGQEARLRCSPMKGHSHVYWYRQLPEEGLKFMVYLQKENIIDESGMPKERFSAEFPKEGPSILRIQQVVRGDSAAYFCASSASGTGIMDTQYFGPGTRLTVL.

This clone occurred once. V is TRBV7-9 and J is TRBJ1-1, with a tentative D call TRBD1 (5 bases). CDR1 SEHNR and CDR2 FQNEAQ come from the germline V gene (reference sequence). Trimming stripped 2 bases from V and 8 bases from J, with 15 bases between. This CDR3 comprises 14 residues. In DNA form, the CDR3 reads TGTGCCAGCAGCTTAACGGGCCTGGGGGAAGAAGCTTTCTTT. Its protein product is CASSLTGLGEEAFF.

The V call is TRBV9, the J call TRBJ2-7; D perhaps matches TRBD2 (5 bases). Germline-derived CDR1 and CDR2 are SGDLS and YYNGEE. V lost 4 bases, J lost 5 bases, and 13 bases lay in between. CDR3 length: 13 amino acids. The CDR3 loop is CASSPDGSHEQYF. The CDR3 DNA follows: TGTGCCAGCAGCCCCGATGGGAGCCACGAGCAGTACTTC.

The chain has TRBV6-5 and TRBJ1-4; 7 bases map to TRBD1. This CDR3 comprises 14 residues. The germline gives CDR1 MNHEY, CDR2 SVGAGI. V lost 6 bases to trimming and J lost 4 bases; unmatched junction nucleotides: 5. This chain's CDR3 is CASSKTGINEKLFF. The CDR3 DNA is TGTGCCAGCAGCAAGACAGGGATTAATGAAAAACTGTTTTTT.